One sample yielded the 4 T cell receptor beta chains listed below, sequenced in a study of shared clonotypes between healthy human individuals. Here immunoSEQ multiplex PCR was the method, and the copy in TCRdb shows in-frame clones only, minus some. This table holds about 2 million clones, about 95% found once. Sequenced: naive CD4+ T cells sorted from blood. Subset defined: CD45RA+ positively selected. Receptors originate from a man younger than 30 in good health.

This clone has only one observation. The J gene is TRBJ1-1, the V gene TRBV5-8, with 12 positions matching TRBD1. V was clipped by 3 bases and J by 4 bases; unmatched bases: 4. The CDR3 is 15 amino acids. Germline V gene sequence: CDR1 SGHTS, CDR2 YDEGEE. CDR3 protein: CASSSGQGASTEAFF. In nucleotides, the CDR3 is TGTGCCAGCAGCTCGGGACAGGGGGCTAGCACTGAAGCTTTCTTT.

This chain links TRBV30 with TRBJ1-4; D unclear. CDR3 length: 11 amino acids. Germline-derived CDR1 and CDR2 are GTSNPN and SVGIG (reference sequence). The V end lost 4 bases, the J end lost 3 bases, and 3 bases lay between the germline ends. CDR3 region: CAWKPNEKLFF. As DNA, the CDR3 is TGTGCCTGGAAACCTAATGAAAAACTGTTTTTT. The whole variable domain, filled in from reference TRBV30 and TRBJ1-4, reads SQTIHQWPATLVQPVGSPLSLECTVEGTSNPNLYWYRQAAGRGLQLLFYSVGIGQISSEVPQNLSASRPQDRQFILSSKKLLLSDSGFYLCAWKPNEKLFFGSGTQLSVL.

The V call is TRBV18, the J call TRBJ1-1; D unclear. The ends were cut back, 1 base at V and 1 base at J, with 7 bases in the middle. This CDR3 region has 14 residues. Germline lookup yields CDR1 KGHSH and CDR2 LQKENI. CDR3 sequence: CASSPLSKNTEAFF. In DNA form, the CDR3 reads TGTGCCAGCTCACCACTAAGTAAGAACACTGAAGCTTTCTTT.

V is TRBV5-5 and J is TRBJ2-7, with TRBD1 matching over 7 bases. Germline values: CDR1 SGHKS, CDR2 YYEKEE (reference sequence). V gave up 1 base and J gave up 6 bases; unmatched junction bases: 7. The CDR3 is 14 residues long. As DNA, the CDR3 is TGTGCCAGCAGCTTGCGTAGGGGGCTCCTCGAGCAGTACTTC. This sequence encodes CASSLRRGLLEQYF. The variable domain in full, completed from reference TRBV5-5 and TRBJ2-7, reads DAGVTQSPTHLIKTRGQQVTLRCSPISGHKSVSWYQQVLGQGPQFIFQYYEKEERGRGNFPDRFSARQFPNYSSELNVNALLLGDSALYLCASSLRRGLLEQYFGPGTRLTVT.